This T cell receptor (beta chain) was recorded in a study of beta chain features in type 1 diabetes. Every isolated RNA sample was fully reverse transcribed, so sequencing captured expressed TCRB transcripts. Using immunoSEQ multiplex PCR, the repertoire was profiled, and TCRdb retains in-frame clones only, with some absent. The sample comprises 200,000 to 250,000 clones, 11% of which are singletons, and about 1.2% rests with the top ten. The study, taken as a whole, reports: Cells with high TCR expression could be over-represented by cDNA sequencing.

Germline CDR1 reads MNHNS; CDR2 reads SASEGT. With V trimmed by 2 bases and J by 7 bases, 10 bases remained unmatched. CDR3 length: 16 amino acids. This clone showed up many times. The antigen is not known. CD45RO/CCR7/CD25/CD127/CD95/CD27 separated CD4+ naive, central memory, regulatory and stem cell-like memory cells by sorting. The source is a man between 18 and 35 years old in good health. This chain uses TRBV6-1 with TRBJ2-5, with TRBD2 identical over 10 bases. Sample: central memory CD4+ T cells from blood. CDR3 coding DNA: TGTGCCAGCAGTGAACTGTCGGCTAGCGGGAGAGGGACCCAGTACTTC. Its protein product is CASSELSASGRGTQYF.